This section outlines one TCR beta chain sequence together with its context. Its antigen is not identified. Germline trimming cut 5 bases from V and 4 bases from J; bases unmatched to any gene: 7. The CDR3 spans 14 residues. The germline CDR1 and CDR2 sequences are SNHLY and FYNNEI. The sample originates from a study of human thymus T cells. Thymic samples were excised during corrective heart operations. Sequencing used immunoSEQ multiplex PCR; TCRdb keeps in-frame clones, though not all of them. The sample shows tens of thousands of clones, roughly 94% of them seen only once. Study findings and constraints: Biased V and J segment usage appeared in thymus and peripheral blood.

The sequence was obtained from a girl under three years old with a congenital heart defect but otherwise immunologically healthy. The gene calls are TRBV2 and TRBJ1-2, with 7 bases lining up with TRBD1. Sequencing was carried out using thymus tissue. CDR3 sequence reads: CASSFDRAVYGYTF. In nucleotides, the CDR3 is TGTGCCAGCAGTTTCGACAGGGCCGTCTATGGCTACACCTTC.